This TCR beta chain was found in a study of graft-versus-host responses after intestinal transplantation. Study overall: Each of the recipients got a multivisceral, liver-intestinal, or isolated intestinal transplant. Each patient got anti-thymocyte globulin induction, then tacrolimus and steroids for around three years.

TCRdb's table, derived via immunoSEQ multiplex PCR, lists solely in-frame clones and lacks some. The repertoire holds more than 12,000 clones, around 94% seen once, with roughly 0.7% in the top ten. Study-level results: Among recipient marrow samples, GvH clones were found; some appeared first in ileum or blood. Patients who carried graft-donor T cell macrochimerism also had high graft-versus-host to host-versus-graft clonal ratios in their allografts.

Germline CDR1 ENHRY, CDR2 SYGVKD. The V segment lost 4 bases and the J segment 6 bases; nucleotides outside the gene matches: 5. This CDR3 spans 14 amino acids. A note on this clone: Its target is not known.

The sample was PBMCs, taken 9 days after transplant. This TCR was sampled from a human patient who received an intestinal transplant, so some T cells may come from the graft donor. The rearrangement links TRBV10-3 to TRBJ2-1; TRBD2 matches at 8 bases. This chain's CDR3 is CAISAPGTSNEQFF. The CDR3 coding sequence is TGTGCCATCAGTGCCCCCGGGACTAGCAATGAGCAGTTCTTC.